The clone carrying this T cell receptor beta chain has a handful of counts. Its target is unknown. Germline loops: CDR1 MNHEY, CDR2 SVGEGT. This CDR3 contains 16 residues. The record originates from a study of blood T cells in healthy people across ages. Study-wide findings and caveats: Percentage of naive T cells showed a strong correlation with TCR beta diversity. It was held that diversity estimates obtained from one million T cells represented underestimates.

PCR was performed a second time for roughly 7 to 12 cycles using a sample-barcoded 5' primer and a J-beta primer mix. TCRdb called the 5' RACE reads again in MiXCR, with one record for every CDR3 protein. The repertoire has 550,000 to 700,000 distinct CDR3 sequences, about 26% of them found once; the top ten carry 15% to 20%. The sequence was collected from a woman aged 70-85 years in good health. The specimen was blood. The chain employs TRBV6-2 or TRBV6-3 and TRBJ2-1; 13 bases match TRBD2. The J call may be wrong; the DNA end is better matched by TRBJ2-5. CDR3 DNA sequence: TGTGCCAGCAGCCAAAGGGGACTAGCGGGACAAGAGACCCAGTACTTC. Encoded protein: CASSQRGLAGQETQYF.